Listed below are T cell receptor beta chains from one sample, sequenced in a study of Tregs in tolerant kidney transplant recipients. Profiled with immunoSEQ multiplex PCR; TCRdb holds only in-frame clones, not every one. This sample has more than 60,000 clones; roughly 91% occur once, and the top ten carry around 0.38%. The sequencing used CD4+ T cells from blood, collected before the transplant. The origin of the receptors is a human donor who received a combined kidney and bone marrow transplant. Each CDR3 is given with its conserved first and last residue. D genes are given only for firm matches. For some rows the clone size is stated as once, few or many, or as a class when expanded; others skip it.

len,abundance,d_gene,j_gene,v_gene,CDR3nt,CDR3aa
12,-,-,TRBJ1-1,TRBV28,TGTGCCAGCAGTTTACGGACTAGCAGTGCTTTCTTT,CASSLRTSSAFF
14,-,-,TRBJ1-4,TRBV29-1,TGCAGCGTTGGATTGACAGCAACTAATGAAAAACTGTTTTTT,CSVGLTATNEKLFF
15,-,TRBD1,TRBJ1-2,TRBV5-6,TGTGCCAGCAGCCTATTCAGACAGGGGAACTATGGCTACACCTTC,CASSLFRQGNYGYTF
15,-,TRBD2,TRBJ2-3,TRBV5-1,TGCGCCAGCAGCTCTTCGACTAGCGGGTCAGATACGCAGTATTTT,CASSSSTSGSDTQYF
13,-,TRBD2,TRBJ2-1,TRBV7-3,TGTGCCAGCAGCTTAGGAAGCGGGAGTGAGCAGTTCTTC,CASSLGSGSEQFF
13,-,-,TRBJ1-2,TRBV19,TGTGCCAGACCTTACAGGGTCTCCTATCCCCGCACCTTC,CARPYRVSYPRTF
14,-,-,TRBJ1-1,TRBV2,TGTGCCAGCAGTGAAGGAGGGTGGGACACTGAAGCTTTCTTT,CASSEGGWDTEAFF
12,-,-,TRBJ1-2,TRBV30,TGTGCCTGGAGTTTACAGAACTATGGCTACACCTTC,CAWSLQNYGYTF
14,-,TRBD2,TRBJ2-1,TRBV2,TGTGCCAGCGCCCCTAGCGGGAACTACAATGAGCAGTTCTTC,CASAPSGNYNEQFF
15,once,-,TRBJ2-7,TRBV6-1,TGTGCCAGCAGTGAGGCTAATGGGGCTTACTACGAGCAGTACTTC,CASSEANGAYYEQYF
17,-,-,TRBJ2-2,TRBV2,TGTGCCAGCAGACTTCGCGGGGCAGGGATGAACACCGGGGAGCTGTTTTTT,CASRLRGAGMNTGELFF
16,once,-,TRBJ1-3,TRBV6-1,TGTGCCAGCAGTGACTGGTTTCGGGGTTCTGGAAACACCATATATTTT,CASSDWFRGSGNTIYF
12,-,-,TRBJ2-7,TRBV19,TGTGCCAGTAGTGAGATCAGGGGCCGGGTGTACTTC,CASSEIRGRVYF
14,-,TRBD1,TRBJ1-5,TRBV5-6,TGTGCCAGCAGCTTGGGACAGGGAGATCAGCCCCAGCATTTT,CASSLGQGDQPQHF
16,-,-,TRBJ2-7,TRBV11-2,TGTGCCAGCAGCTTATCTTCCTGGGGGGTGGGCTACGAGCAGTACTTC,CASSLSSWGVGYEQYF
12,-,-,TRBJ2-7,TRBV12-2,TGTGCACTCGGGACAGAGGGCTACGAGCAGTACTTC,CALGTEGYEQYF
13,-,-,TRBJ1-1,TRBV9,TGTGCCAGCACCCCGGATCCGGAGGGGCTAGCTTTCTTT,CASTPDPEGLAFF
14,-,TRBD1,TRBJ1-2,TRBV29-1,TGCAGCTCCCGGGACAGGGATTTTTCGGAAGGCTACACCTTC,CSSRDRDFSEGYTF
17,-,TRBD2,TRBJ2-7,TRBV7-6,TGTGCCAGCAGCCAAAACTCACCGGGACTAGTCTCCTACGAGCAGTACTTC,CASSQNSPGLVSYEQYF
14,-,-,TRBJ2-5,TRBV27,TGTGCCAGCAGTTTTGGTACTCCGCCGGAGACCCAGTACTTC,CASSFGTPPETQYF
14,-,TRBD1,TRBJ2-5,TRBV5-1,TGCGCCAGCAGCTGGACAGGGGGCTCGGAGACCCAGTACTTC,CASSWTGGSETQYF
17,-,TRBD2,TRBJ2-2,TRBV7-8,TGTGCCAGCAGCATGGGGACTAGCGGGATCGGGGCGGGGGAGCTGTTTTTT,CASSMGTSGIGAGELFF
16,-,-,TRBJ2-7,TRBV4-3,TGCGCCAGCAGCCAAGAAGATCCCCGGGTCGGGTACGAGCAGTACTTC,CASSQEDPRVGYEQYF
11,few,-,TRBJ1-2,TRBV30,TGTGCCTGGAGTCAGGGTTCTGGCTACACCTTC,CAWSQGSGYTF
14,-,-,TRBJ1-2,TRBV28,TGTGCCAGCAGTTTGCCCCCCGACGGGAATGGCTACACCTTC,CASSLPPDGNGYTF
15,-,TRBD1,TRBJ2-7,TRBV18,TGTGCCAGCTCGCCCGGACAGGGACGAGCCTACGAGCAGTACTTC,CASSPGQGRAYEQYF
14,-,TRBD1,TRBJ1-1,TRBV18,TGTGCCAGCTCACCACGGGACAGGAGCACTGAAGCTTTCTTT,CASSPRDRSTEAFF
15,once,TRBD2,TRBJ2-3,TRBV28,TGTGCCAGCAGTTTAGGGCTAGCGGTAGGGGATACGCAGTATTTT,CASSLGLAVGDTQYF
15,-,TRBD1,TRBJ1-1,TRBV4-2,TGTGCCAGCAGCCCGAGACAGGGGATGAACACTGAAGCTTTCTTT,CASSPRQGMNTEAFF
17,once,TRBD2,TRBJ2-7,TRBV7-2,TGTGCCAGCAGCTTAATGCAGGCCAGCGGGAACTCCTACGAGCAGTACTTC,CASSLMQASGNSYEQYF
15,few,TRBD2,TRBJ2-7,TRBV7-2,TGTGCCAGCAGCTCAGCTAGCGGGAGTTCCTACGAGCAGTACTTC,CASSSASGSSYEQYF
14,-,-,TRBJ2-2,TRBV28,TGTGCCAGCAGTCAACAGGGATTTGGCGGGGAGCTGTTTTTT,CASSQQGFGGELFF
14,-,TRBD1,TRBJ1-1,TRBV2,TGTGCCAGCAAGCCGGGACAGGGTAACACTGAAGCTTTCTTT,CASKPGQGNTEAFF
14,-,-,TRBJ1-4,TRBV7-9,TGTGCCAGCAGCTTGCGGGGAACTAATGAAAAACTGTTTTTT,CASSLRGTNEKLFF
11,-,-,TRBJ2-7,TRBV2,TGTGCCAGCAGTGGTAGGGGCGAGCAGTACTTC,CASSGRGEQYF
14,few,TRBD2,TRBJ2-7,TRBV18,TGTGCCAGCTCACCAGCGGCTAGCGGATACGAGCAGTACTTC,CASSPAASGYEQYF
14,-,-,TRBJ1-1,TRBV28,TGTGCCAGCAACCCGGGGGGCGGAACCACTGAAGCTTTCTTT,CASNPGGGTTEAFF
15,-,-,TRBJ2-1,TRBV5-1,TGCGCCAGCAGCCTGCCAGGGGTGGCTGGGGATGAGCAGTTCTTC,CASSLPGVAGDEQFF
14,-,-,TRBJ1-1,TRBV7-2,TGTGCCAGCAGCTCGAAGACAAGGAACACTGAAGCTTTCTTT,CASSSKTRNTEAFF
15,once,-,TRBJ2-1,TRBV28,TGTGCCAGCACGGGGGAGCGGAAGACCTACAATGAGCAGTTCTTC,CASTGERKTYNEQFF
14,few,-,TRBJ1-2,TRBV2,TGTGCCAGCAGCGCGATGACAGTTAACTATGGCTACACCTTC,CASSAMTVNYGYTF
16,-,-,TRBJ2-2,TRBV7-3,TGTGCCAGCAGCTTAAGTGGAGGCCGGGACACCGGGGAGCTGTTTTTT,CASSLSGGRDTGELFF
17,once,TRBD1,TRBJ1-2,TRBV30,TGTGCCTGGAATCCCGACAGGGATGGGAACCTTGACTATGGCTACACCTTC,CAWNPDRDGNLDYGYTF
17,-,-,TRBJ2-4,TRBV29-1,TGCAGCGTTGAAGTTAACGGACAACTAGGGGGCAAAAACATTCAGTACTTC,CSVEVNGQLGGKNIQYF
14,-,-,TRBJ2-1,TRBV30,TGTGCCTGGATCGGGTCACCTTCATACAATGAGCAGTTCTTC,CAWIGSPSYNEQFF
14,few,TRBD1,TRBJ2-7,TRBV7-6,TGTGCCAGCAGCTCCGGACAGGGGACCTACGAGCAGTACTTC,CASSSGQGTYEQYF
16,-,-,TRBJ2-1,TRBV7-8,TGTGCCAGCAGCTCCAATAGCGGAAGCTCCTACAATGAGCAGTTCTTC,CASSSNSGSSYNEQFF
14,-,TRBD1,TRBJ2-7,TRBV11-2,TGTGCCAGCAGCTTAAACAGGGGCCCCTACGAGCAGTACTTC,CASSLNRGPYEQYF
15,-,-,TRBJ2-3,TRBV4-3,TGCGCCAGCAGCCAACAGCGGTCTGACACAGATACGCAGTATTTT,CASSQQRSDTDTQYF
14,-,-,TRBJ1-1,TRBV5-4,TGTGCCAGCAGTTTCGAGGGTGGGAACACTGAAGCTTTCTTT,CASSFEGGNTEAFF
12,-,-,TRBJ1-1,TRBV6-5,TGTGCCAGCAGTTCCCTCTACACTGAAGCTTTCTTT,CASSSLYTEAFF
18,-,-,TRBJ2-7,TRBV27,TGTGCCAGCAGTTTAAGCACCGCGGGGACAGCTTACTCCTACGAGCAGTACTTC,CASSLSTAGTAYSYEQYF
15,-,TRBD2,TRBJ2-7,TRBV27,TGTGCCAGCAGCCTACTAGCGGTTCCTCCTTGGGAGCAGTACTTC,CASSLLAVPPWEQYF
18,-,TRBD2,TRBJ2-5,TRBV28,TGTGCCAGCAGTCCCAGCTCCGGCGGGGGGGGCCCCATTGGGACCCAGTACTTC,CASSPSSGGGGPIGTQYF
16,-,TRBD1,TRBJ1-5,TRBV19,TGTGCCAGTAGTCCGCGGGACAGGGGGAACAATCAGCCCCAGCATTTT,CASSPRDRGNNQPQHF
16,-,-,TRBJ1-5,TRBV6-5,TGTGCCAGCAGTTTCACCTGGCCTGTCGGCAATCAGCCCCAGCATTTT,CASSFTWPVGNQPQHF
17,-,TRBD1,TRBJ1-1,TRBV5-4,TGTGCCAGCAGCTTGAGTGGGACAGGGGGCAGGAGCACTGAAGCTTTCTTT,CASSLSGTGGRSTEAFF
12,-,-,TRBJ2-7,TRBV2,TGTGCCAGCAGTGGCTCGGGGTACGAGCAGTACTTC,CASSGSGYEQYF
15,-,TRBD1,TRBJ1-2,TRBV19,TGTGCCAGTAGTCCCCGACAGGGAGGAGTCTATGGCTACACCTTC,CASSPRQGGVYGYTF